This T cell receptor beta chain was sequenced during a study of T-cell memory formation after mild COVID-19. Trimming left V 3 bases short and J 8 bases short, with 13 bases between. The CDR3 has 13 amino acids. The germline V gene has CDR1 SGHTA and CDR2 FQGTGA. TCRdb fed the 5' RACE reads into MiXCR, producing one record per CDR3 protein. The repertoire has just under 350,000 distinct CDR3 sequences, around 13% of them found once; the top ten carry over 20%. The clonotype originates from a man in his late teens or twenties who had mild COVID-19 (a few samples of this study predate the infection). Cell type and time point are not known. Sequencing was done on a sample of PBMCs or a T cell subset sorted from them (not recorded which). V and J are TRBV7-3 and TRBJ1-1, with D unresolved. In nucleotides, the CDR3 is TGTGCCAGCAGCTTCGTAGCTGAGGGAGAAGCTTTCTTT. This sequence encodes CASSFVAEGEAFF.